The entry below describes one T cell receptor (beta chain). TCRdb keeps only in-frame clones here, not all; method: immunoSEQ multiplex PCR. The sample shows some 10,000 clones, 85% to 90% of them seen only once. The data are from a study of T cell changes during pregnancy in multiple sclerosis. The V gene's germline CDR1 is SGHDT and CDR2 YYEEEE. This CDR3 is 15 amino acids long. V was pared by 4 bases and J by 3 bases, with 15 bases between. The chain recombines TRBV5-6 with TRBJ2-3; tentative D call: TRBD2 (7 bases). The sequencing used CD8+ T cells from peripheral blood mononuclear cells, collected in the first trimester of pregnancy. The source of this sequence is a female donor in good health, enrolled as a control in a pregnancy study. The chain's CDR3 is CASSLGGRVTDTQYF. The CDR3 DNA is TGTGCCAGCAGCCTGGGGGGGCGGGTTACAGATACGCAGTATTTT.